Presented here are 16 T cell receptor beta chains from one specimen sequenced in a study of human T cells and chemical hapten exposure. Via MiXCR, TCRdb re-called the 5' RACE reads, giving one row per CDR3 protein. The sample contains 100,000 to 120,000 distinct CDR3 sequences, around a fifth of which appear only once. Total RNA came from unfractionated whole blood. These receptors were collected from a human donor in good health.

The chain employs TRBV28 and TRBJ2-2, with D uncertain. Deletions cut 0 bases from V and 6 bases from J, with 8 bases between. The CDR3 is made up of 14 amino acids. Germline lookup yields CDR1 MDHEN and CDR2 SYDVKM. CDR3 sequence reads: CASSLWGLAGELFF. Here the CDR3 DNA reads TGTGCCAGCAGTTTATGGGGCCTCGCCGGGGAGCTGTTTTTT.

CDR3 in DNA: TGTGCCAGCAGCCCCCATAGTGGGGGGGGAGATACGCAGTATTTT. Translated: CASSPHSGGGDTQYF. V gene TRBV7-3 combines with J gene TRBJ2-3; TRBD2 matches at 7 bases. The CDR3 runs to 15 residues. V shed 5 bases and J 5 bases; nucleotides not matched to a gene: 10. CDR1 is SGHTA, CDR2 FQGTGA, per germline.

The count of this clonotype is one. The V call is TRBV13, the J call TRBJ2-1, with D uncertain. Germline values: CDR1 PRHDT, CDR2 FYEKMQ (reference sequence). This CDR3 region has 15 residues. Trimming stripped 4 bases from V and 6 bases from J, with 16 bases between. Here the CDR3 DNA reads TGTGCCAGCAGCTCGGCTCCCAGCAGAGCCAATGAGCAGTTCTTC. Translation gives CASSSAPSRANEQFF.

This clonotype was seen a handful of times. The gene calls are TRBV28 and TRBJ2-7; TRBD2 aligns across 11 bases. CDR1 is MDHEN and CDR2 is SYDVKM in the germline V gene. The length of the CDR3 is 13 residues. Trimming took 10 bases from V and 2 from J; bases not matched to a gene: 4. The CDR3 reads CATPTSGTYEQYF. Written as DNA, the CDR3 is TGTGCCACTCCGACTAGCGGGACCTACGAGCAGTACTTC.

This clonotype has only a few counts. The chain has TRBV4-1 and TRBJ2-7; D might be TRBD1 or TRBD2, each matching 6 bases. The CDR3 is 17 amino acids. CDR1 is MGHRA and CDR2 is YSYEKL in the germline V gene. Trimming cost V 2 bases and J 4 bases, with 21 bases left between them. The CDR3 loop reads CASSQTLRGRSKYEQYF. The CDR3, as DNA: TGCGCCAGCAGCCAAACCCTACGGGGGCGGAGCAAATACGAGCAGTACTTC.

This clonotype was seen a handful of times. The chain is built from TRBV5-1 and TRBJ1-1, with 10 bases lining up with TRBD1. V gave up 3 bases and J gave up 0 bases; unmatched junction bases: 11. Germline V gene sequence: CDR1 SGHRS, CDR2 YFSETQ. The CDR3 length is 18 residues. The CDR3 DNA reads as TGCGCCAGCAGCTCCCGGACAGGGGGAAAGAGAGTGAACACTGAAGCTTTCTTT. Protein product: CASSSRTGGKRVNTEAFF.

This clonotype was seen a few times. V gene TRBV25-1 combines with J gene TRBJ2-7; possibly TRBD2 for D (6 bases). Germline V lookup: CDR1 MGHDK, CDR2 SYGVNS. The CDR3 covers 15 residues. With 5 bases removed from V and 6 bases from J, the gap between germline ends came to 20 bases. CDR3 amino acids: CASSLSGLDFGEQYF. For the CDR3, the DNA is TGTGCCAGCAGTCTCTCGGGACTGGACTTCGGCGAGCAGTACTTC.

The rearrangement joins TRBV20-1 to TRBJ2-4; D not certain. The germline CDR1 and CDR2 sequences are DFQATT and SNEGSKA (reference sequence). With 4 bases removed from V and 9 bases from J, the gap between germline ends came to 10 bases. The CDR3 extends over 11 amino acids. CDR3 in amino acids: CSATPISIQYF. The DNA of the CDR3 is TGCAGTGCTACCCCTATAAGCATTCAGTACTTC.

This clonotype was seen once. The CDR3 region has the DNA TGCAGCGTTGCGGGACACCTCTATGGCTACACCTTC. Protein sequence: CSVAGHLYGYTF. The rearrangement links TRBV29-1 to TRBJ1-2; tentatively, D is TRBD1 (6 bases). Trimming cost V 4 bases and J 4 bases, with 10 bases left between them. The V gene's germline CDR1 is SQVTM and CDR2 ANQGSEA. This CDR3 contains 12 residues.

This sequence joins TRBV30 and TRBJ1-4, with 7 bases that match TRBD1. Germline lookup yields CDR1 GTSNPN and CDR2 SVGIG (reference sequence). Germline trimming cut 1 base from V and 3 bases from J; bases unmatched to any gene: 5. The CDR3 contains 15 residues. The CDR3 sequence is CAWSGTGGSNEKLFF. In nucleotides, the CDR3 is TGTGCCTGGAGTGGGACAGGAGGGTCTAATGAAAAACTGTTTTTT.

This clonotype was recorded a few times. In DNA, the CDR3 is TGTGCCAGCAGCCCCTGGGTGGCGGGGAGCTCCTACGAGCAGTACTTC. Protein sequence: CASSPWVAGSSYEQYF. V is TRBV9 and J is TRBJ2-7; perhaps TRBD2 as D (6 bases). The germline V gene encodes CDR1 SGDLS and CDR2 YYNGEE. CDR3 length equals 16 residues. V was shortened by 4 bases and J by 0 bases, with 17 bases between the two germline ends. Filled out from reference TRBV9 and TRBJ2-7, the complete variable domain reads DSGVTQTPKHLITATGQRVTLRCSPRSGDLSVYWYQQSLDQGLQFLIQYYNGEERAKGNILERFSAQQFPDLHSELNLSSLELGDSALYFCASSPWVAGSSYEQYFGPGTRLTVT.

This clonotype has only a few counts. The chain combines TRBV28 with TRBJ2-1, with a tentative D call TRBD2 (6 bases). V shed 2 bases and J shed 0 bases, with 11 bases lying between them. CDR3 length: 16 residues. The germline V gene has CDR1 MDHEN and CDR2 SYDVKM. The CDR3 spells CASSLRDWSSYNEQFF. The CDR3 bases are TGTGCCAGCAGTTTAAGGGACTGGAGCTCCTACAATGAGCAGTTCTTC.

This clonotype was seen only a few times. This sequence joins TRBV11-2 and TRBJ2-7; D remains unclear. The germline CDR1 and CDR2 sequences are SGHAT and FQNNGV. The V gene lost 5 bases and the J gene lost 1 base, with 6 bases spanning the gap. The CDR3 covers 12 residues. CDR3 sequence: CASSPQSYEQYF. The CDR3 nucleotides read TGTGCCAGCAGCCCCCAATCCTACGAGCAGTACTTC.

This clonotype was seen only once. This chain joins TRBV30 and TRBJ2-1, with a possible D match to TRBD2 (6 bases). The V and J ends lost 0 bases and 7 bases respectively, with 13 bases between them. This CDR3 has 14 amino acids. CDR1 and CDR2 from the germline V gene are GTSNPN and SVGIG (reference sequence). In nucleotides, the CDR3 is TGTGCCTGGAGTGTAACTAGCAGAAAGAATGAGCAGTTCTTC. It encodes CAWSVTSRKNEQFF.

This clonotype was recorded many times. J is TRBJ1-1 and V is TRBV4-1; D not resolved. The V gene's germline CDR1 is MGHRA and CDR2 YSYEKL. V gave up 4 bases and J gave up 0 bases, with 6 bases separating them. This CDR3 comprises 13 residues. The CDR3 protein is CASSPVMNTEAFF. As DNA, the CDR3 is TGCGCCAGCAGCCCGGTTATGAACACTGAAGCTTTCTTT.

This clonotype was seen only a few times. The chain is built from TRBV19 and TRBJ1-5; 7 bases line up with TRBD1. CDR3 length: 17 amino acids. Germline V gives CDR1 LNHDA, CDR2 SQIVND (reference sequence). Trimming removed 7 bases from V and 1 base from J; junction bases left unmatched: 13. CDR3 bases: TGTGCCAGTACCGCTCCCAGGGGGAAGCTGAGCAATCAGCCCCAGCATTTT. Encoded protein: CASTAPRGKLSNQPQHF.